This T cell receptor beta chain derives from a study of metastatic and nonmetastatic thyroid tumors. At the level of the study: Blood and tumor or nodule tissue repertoires from malignant and benign thyroid patients were compared.

A few counts support this clone. At one boundary the junction diverges from the germline segment, which might be a read error. The germline CDR1 and CDR2 sequences are MRHNA and SNTAGT. The CDR3 loop spans 14 amino acids. Each patient went into thyroid surgery without having received any treatment. TCRdb reprocessed the PCR reads via MiXCR. The sample lists under 30,000 clones, around 15% occurring once. Sequencing input: blood. The J gene is TRBJ2-1, the V gene TRBV6-4; D not certain. The TCR was taken from a male donor with papillary thyroid cancer or a benign thyroid nodule (not recorded which). Some clones in this sample may be carry-over from other donors' samples. The DNA of the CDR3 is TGTTCCAGCAGAATACCCGAGGAGTCGAATGAGCAGTTCTTC. Residues: CSSRIPEESNEQFF.